This is a list of T cell receptor beta chains from one sample in a study of human T cells and chemical hapten exposure. TCRdb itself ran the RACE reads through MiXCR, one entry per CDR3 protein. The table lists about 130,000 distinct CDR3 sequences, approximately 10% of them singletons. Sequenced sample: whole blood. Source of these receptors: a male donor in good health. Some clones in this sample may be carry-over from other donors' samples. Both conserved end residues are part of each CDR3. The order of the fields is D gene, clone size, V gene, J gene, CDR3 protein, CDR3 DNA. A D gene is named only where the DNA matches it firmly. Clone size appears in some rows only: once, few, many, or a class for an expanded clone.

d_gene: TRBD1
abundance: many
v_gene: TRBV29-1
j_gene: TRBJ2-1
CDR3aa: CSAGTGKYNEQFF
CDR3nt: TGCAGCGCCGGGACAGGGAAATACAATGAGCAGTTCTTC

d_gene: NA
abundance: many
v_gene: TRBV12-3/TRBV12-4
j_gene: TRBJ2-5
CDR3aa: CASSLDETQYF
CDR3nt: TGTGCCAGCAGTTTAGATGAGACCCAGTACTTC

d_gene: NA
abundance: many
v_gene: TRBV7-2
j_gene: TRBJ2-5
CDR3aa: CASSLGWADQETQYF
CDR3nt: TGTGCCAGCAGCTTAGGATGGGCAGATCAAGAGACCCAGTACTTC

d_gene: NA
abundance: few
v_gene: TRBV12-3/TRBV12-4
j_gene: TRBJ1-2
CDR3aa: CASSWGGSNYGYTF
CDR3nt: TGTGCCAGCAGTTGGGGGGGCTCTAACTATGGCTACACCTTC

d_gene: TRBD1
abundance: NA
v_gene: TRBV7-9
j_gene: TRBJ1-1
CDR3aa: CASSSDRVDEAFF
CDR3nt: TGTGCCAGCAGCTCTGACAGGGTAGATGAAGCTTTCTTT

d_gene: TRBD2
abundance: few
v_gene: TRBV13
j_gene: TRBJ2-2
CDR3aa: CASSTRTSGGHGELFF
CDR3nt: TGTGCCAGCAGCACGCGGACTAGCGGGGGGCACGGGGAGCTGTTTTTT

d_gene: NA
abundance: many
v_gene: TRBV5-1
j_gene: TRBJ1-2
CDR3aa: CASSLEGEASDGYTF
CDR3nt: TGCGCCAGCAGCTTGGAAGGGGAAGCATCAGATGGCTACACCTTC

d_gene: TRBD1
abundance: few
v_gene: TRBV5-1
j_gene: TRBJ1-1
CDR3aa: CASSSGQGAANTEAFF
CDR3nt: TGCGCCAGCAGCTCAGGACAGGGGGCAGCGAACACTGAAGCTTTCTTT

d_gene: TRBD2
abundance: NA
v_gene: TRBV27
j_gene: TRBJ2-3
CDR3aa: CASSSPTSKRTDTQYF
CDR3nt: TGTGCCAGCAGTTCTCCGACTAGCAAACGCACAGATACGCAGTATTTT

d_gene: NA
abundance: few
v_gene: TRBV4-1
j_gene: TRBJ1-2
CDR3aa: CASSLRPADPYGYTF
CDR3nt: TGCGCCAGCAGCCTCCGCCCCGCAGACCCATATGGCTACACCTTC

d_gene: NA
abundance: many
v_gene: TRBV12-3/TRBV12-4
j_gene: TRBJ2-7
CDR3aa: CASSDKAGQYF
CDR3nt: TGTGCCAGCAGTGACAAGGCGGGACAGTACTTC

d_gene: NA
abundance: few
v_gene: TRBV12-3/TRBV12-4
j_gene: TRBJ2-7
CDR3aa: CASSPGLVSYEQYF
CDR3nt: TGTGCCAGCAGCCCAGGGTTAGTCTCCTACGAGCAGTACTTC

d_gene: NA
abundance: few
v_gene: TRBV10-2
j_gene: TRBJ1-1
CDR3aa: CASRADESTEAFF
CDR3nt: TGCGCCAGCAGGGCCGATGAAAGCACTGAAGCTTTCTTT

d_gene: NA
abundance: few
v_gene: TRBV25-1
j_gene: TRBJ1-2
CDR3aa: CASWADYGYTF
CDR3nt: TGTGCCTCGTGGGCTGACTATGGCTACACCTTC

d_gene: NA
abundance: few
v_gene: TRBV12-3/TRBV12-4
j_gene: TRBJ2-3
CDR3aa: CASSPHGPGRDTQYF
CDR3nt: TGTGCCAGCAGTCCACACGGGCCGGGGAGGGATACGCAGTATTTT

d_gene: TRBD1
abundance: NA
v_gene: TRBV3-1
j_gene: TRBJ1-1
CDR3aa: CASSQEGQLNTEAFF
CDR3nt: TGTGCCAGCAGCCAAGAGGGACAGTTGAACACTGAAGCTTTCTTT

d_gene: NA
abundance: few
v_gene: TRBV3-1
j_gene: TRBJ2-5
CDR3aa: CASSQDEDSQETQYF
CDR3nt: TGTGCCAGCAGCCAAGATGAGGACAGCCAAGAGACCCAGTACTTC

d_gene: TRBD1
abundance: few
v_gene: TRBV5-1
j_gene: TRBJ2-7
CDR3aa: CASSNGQGGYEQYF
CDR3nt: TGCGCCAGCAGCAATGGACAGGGGGGCTACGAGCAGTACTTC

d_gene: NA
abundance: few
v_gene: TRBV14
j_gene: TRBJ1-6
CDR3aa: CASSQGGSRSPLHF
CDR3nt: TGTGCCAGCAGCCAAGGGGGATCTCGGTCACCCCTCCACTTT

d_gene: NA
abundance: many
v_gene: TRBV20-1
j_gene: TRBJ1-5
CDR3aa: CSATRDTLNQPQHF
CDR3nt: TGCAGTGCTACCCGGGACACACTGAATCAGCCCCAGCATTTT

d_gene: NA
abundance: NA
v_gene: TRBV10-3
j_gene: TRBJ2-7
CDR3aa: CAISGGTSYEQYF
CDR3nt: TGTGCCATCAGTGGGGGCACGTCCTACGAGCAGTACTTC

d_gene: NA
abundance: many
v_gene: TRBV6-4
j_gene: TRBJ1-1
CDR3aa: CASRLQVNTEAFF
CDR3nt: TGTGCCAGCAGGTTACAGGTAAACACTGAAGCTTTCTTT

d_gene: NA
abundance: few
v_gene: TRBV12-3/TRBV12-4
j_gene: TRBJ1-1
CDR3aa: CASSSLSEAFF
CDR3nt: TGTGCCAGCAGTTCGTTATCTGAAGCTTTCTTT

d_gene: TRBD1
abundance: many
v_gene: TRBV7-2
j_gene: TRBJ2-1
CDR3aa: CASSIFSGTGRNEQFF
CDR3nt: TGTGCCAGCAGCATCTTTTCCGGGACAGGGAGAAATGAGCAGTTCTTC

d_gene: TRBD1
abundance: few
v_gene: TRBV20-1
j_gene: TRBJ1-4
CDR3aa: CSAGTGTGIGKLFF
CDR3nt: TGCAGTGCTGGGACCGGGACAGGGATAGGAAAACTGTTTTTT

d_gene: NA
abundance: NA
v_gene: TRBV9
j_gene: TRBJ1-1
CDR3aa: CASSPWGRGMNTEAFF
CDR3nt: TGTGCCAGCAGCCCCTGGGGTCGGGGCATGAACACTGAAGCTTTCTTT

d_gene: NA
abundance: NA
v_gene: TRBV12-3/TRBV12-4
j_gene: TRBJ2-7
CDR3aa: CASSLQSRGEQYF
CDR3nt: TGTGCCAGCAGTTTACAATCCAGGGGCGAGCAGTACTTC

d_gene: TRBD1
abundance: few
v_gene: TRBV3-1
j_gene: TRBJ2-4
CDR3aa: CASSGDREKNIQYF
CDR3nt: TGTGCCAGCAGCGGCGACAGGGAAAAAAACATTCAGTACTTC

d_gene: TRBD2
abundance: NA
v_gene: TRBV11-2
j_gene: TRBJ2-1
CDR3aa: CASSLVPSGGAYNEQFF
CDR3nt: TGTGCCAGCAGCTTAGTGCCTAGCGGGGGCGCCTACAATGAGCAGTTCTTC

d_gene: NA
abundance: NA
v_gene: TRBV11-2
j_gene: TRBJ1-2
CDR3aa: CASSLLPANYGYTF
CDR3nt: TGTGCCAGCAGCTTACTCCCGGCTAACTATGGCTACACCTTC

d_gene: NA
abundance: many
v_gene: TRBV9
j_gene: TRBJ2-5
CDR3aa: CASSVAGEETQYF
CDR3nt: TGTGCCAGCAGCGTAGCAGGGGAAGAGACCCAGTACTTC

d_gene: NA
abundance: few
v_gene: TRBV27
j_gene: TRBJ1-2
CDR3aa: CASSLGGVGGYTF
CDR3nt: TGTGCCAGCAGTTTGGGAGGGGTTGGTGGCTACACCTTC

d_gene: NA
abundance: few
v_gene: TRBV10-1
j_gene: TRBJ1-1
CDR3aa: CASSESGTAEAFF
CDR3nt: TGCGCCAGCAGTGAGTCGGGGACCGCTGAAGCTTTCTTT

d_gene: NA
abundance: many
v_gene: TRBV5-1
j_gene: TRBJ1-1
CDR3aa: CASSFLSTNTEAFF
CDR3nt: TGCGCCAGCAGCTTCCTGTCTACGAACACTGAAGCTTTCTTT

d_gene: NA
abundance: many
v_gene: TRBV6-2/TRBV6-3
j_gene: TRBJ1-2
CDR3aa: CASMERINYGYTF
CDR3nt: TGTGCCAGCATGGAACGGATTAACTATGGCTACACCTTC

d_gene: NA
abundance: many
v_gene: TRBV29-1
j_gene: TRBJ2-4
CDR3aa: CSVARGVELNIQYF
CDR3nt: TGCAGCGTTGCCAGGGGAGTAGAGTTAAACATTCAGTACTTC

d_gene: NA
abundance: NA
v_gene: TRBV4-3
j_gene: TRBJ2-7
CDR3aa: CASSQDPVLNYEQYF
CDR3nt: TGCGCCAGCAGCCAAGATCCAGTCTTGAACTACGAGCAGTACTTC

d_gene: NA
abundance: many
v_gene: TRBV6-6
j_gene: TRBJ1-3
CDR3aa: CASSPSLVGNTIYF
CDR3nt: TGTGCCAGCAGTCCCTCTTTGGTTGGAAACACCATATATTTT

d_gene: TRBD2
abundance: NA
v_gene: TRBV29-1
j_gene: TRBJ2-7
CDR3aa: CSVGGGVSYEQYF
CDR3nt: TGCAGCGTTGGCGGGGGGGTGTCCTACGAGCAGTACTTC

d_gene: TRBD2
abundance: few
v_gene: TRBV2
j_gene: TRBJ2-7
CDR3aa: CASSPSGDAYEQYF
CDR3nt: TGTGCCAGCAGCCCTAGCGGGGACGCCTACGAGCAGTACTTC

d_gene: NA
abundance: many
v_gene: TRBV11-2
j_gene: TRBJ2-1
CDR3aa: CASSLEISSYNEQFF
CDR3nt: TGTGCCAGCAGCTTAGAAATCAGCTCCTACAATGAGCAGTTCTTC

d_gene: NA
abundance: NA
v_gene: TRBV15
j_gene: TRBJ2-7
CDR3aa: CATSRGTNEQYF
CDR3nt: TGTGCCACCAGCAGAGGGACAAACGAGCAGTACTTC